This is a list of T cell receptor beta chains from one sample in a study of cytomegalovirus exposure and HLA in healthy donors. Produced via immunoSEQ multiplex PCR; TCRdb's table is partial and in-frame only. The table includes 150,000 to 200,000 clones, approximately 81% detected once. Input material: PBMCs. Receptors originate from a woman aged 18-35 years in good health and CMV-seropositive. The CDR3 runs from the conserved cysteine through the conserved F or W. The D gene is left open where the match is weak. Clone size, where shown, is once, few, many, or a class for clones that have expanded.

j_call	clone_size	d_call	v_call	cdr3_length	cdr3_nt	cdr3_aa
TRBJ2-3	few	TRBD2	TRBV7-8	15	TGTGCCAGCAGCTTCGACAGCGGGGGCACAGATACGCAGTATTTT	CASSFDSGGTDTQYF
TRBJ2-7	-	TRBD1	TRBV28	15	TGTGCCAGCAGGGATAGACAGGGGGCTGGCTACGAGCAGTACTTC	CASRDRQGAGYEQYF
TRBJ1-6	-	-	TRBV5-4	14	TGTGCCAGCAGCTGGGGGCCTGGCAGTTCACCCCTCCACTTT	CASSWGPGSSPLHF
TRBJ2-3	-	-	TRBV12-5	12	TGTGCTAGTGGTGCGGCGTCAGATACGCAGTATTTT	CASGAASDTQYF
TRBJ2-6	once	TRBD1	TRBV4-1	20	TGCGCCAGCAGCCAAGATATGGGGGACAGGGTTGTTACTGGGGCCAACGGCCTGACTTTC	CASSQDMGDRVVTGANGLTF
TRBJ2-5	-	-	TRBV9	15	TGTGCCAGCAGCGGAACCGGGACACTACAAGAGACCCAGTACTTC	CASSGTGTLQETQYF
TRBJ2-2	-	-	TRBV5-5	13	TGTGCCAGCAGCTTCGGGGGCACCGGGGAGCTGTTTTTT	CASSFGGTGELFF
TRBJ1-4	-	-	TRBV7-2	14	TGTGCCAGCAGCTTCGAGGGTGTTAATGAAAAACTGTTTTTT	CASSFEGVNEKLFF
TRBJ2-3	few	-	TRBV9	13	TGTGCCAGCAGCCCCGGGGGGCTAGATACGCAGTATTTT	CASSPGGLDTQYF
TRBJ1-3	-	TRBD1	TRBV5-1	15	TGCGCCAGCAGCCGAACAGGGGACTCTGGAAACACCATATATTTT	CASSRTGDSGNTIYF
TRBJ2-1	-	TRBD1	TRBV28	13	TGTGCCAGCAGACCGGACAGGCCCAATGAGCAGTTCTTC	CASRPDRPNEQFF
TRBJ2-7	-	TRBD2	TRBV30	11	TGTGCCTGGCGGGGGACTAGCCAGCAGTACTTC	CAWRGTSQQYF
TRBJ2-1	-	TRBD1	TRBV5-1	15	TGCGCCAGCAGCTTAGAAACGGTACCAGGGGGTGAGCAGTTCTTC	CASSLETVPGGEQFF
TRBJ2-2	-	TRBD1	TRBV5-1	16	TGCGCCAGCAGCGCTACAGGGGGCGCCGACACCGGGGAGCTGTTTTTT	CASSATGGADTGELFF
TRBJ2-5	once	-	TRBV2	13	TGTGCCAGCCGGCACAGGTTGCAAGAGACCCAGTACTTC	CASRHRLQETQYF
TRBJ2-1	-	TRBD2	TRBV6-5	13	TGTGCCAGCAGAAATCATCAGCGGGGGGTGCAGTTCTTC	CASRNHQRGVQFF
TRBJ2-5	-	-	TRBV11-2	13	TGTGCCAGCAGCTCGGACTTGGAGGGGACCCAGTACTTC	CASSSDLEGTQYF
TRBJ2-1	-	-	TRBV19	14	TGTGCCAGTAGTATGAGGCAGGGCGTCGGTGAGCAGTTCTTC	CASSMRQGVGEQFF
TRBJ1-4	-	-	TRBV2	15	TGTGCCAGCAGTTCACCCGGACAGTCGTCTGAAAAACTGTTTTTT	CASSSPGQSSEKLFF
TRBJ1-2	-	TRBD1	TRBV4-1	16	TGCGCCAGCCCCAGGGGGGGGGACAGGGGGTTCTATGGCTACACCTTC	CASPRGGDRGFYGYTF
TRBJ2-2	-	TRBD2	TRBV2	12	TGTGCCAGCACTAGCGGGATCGGGGAGCTGTTTTTT	CASTSGIGELFF
TRBJ2-3	-	TRBD2	TRBV6-4	16	TGTGCCAGCAGTGGGGTCAGCGGGGGAGGCACAGATACGCAGTATTTT	CASSGVSGGGTDTQYF
TRBJ2-7	-	TRBD2	TRBV5-5	14	TGTGCCAGCAGCCAGGGACTAGCGTCTTACGAGCAGTACTTC	CASSQGLASYEQYF
TRBJ1-3	few	-	TRBV29-1	14	TGCAGCGTTGAAGATCCGTACAGACGAAACACCATATATTTT	CSVEDPYRRNTIYF
TRBJ1-2	-	-	TRBV12-2	13	TGTGCAAGTCGCCGCGGGGGTTATTTGCCCTACACCTTC	CASRRGGYLPYTF
TRBJ2-5	-	TRBD2	TRBV15	16	TGTGCCACCAGCAGAGGGTTCGGGGGGGCCTACGAGACCCAGTACTTC	CATSRGFGGAYETQYF
TRBJ2-5	-	TRBD2	TRBV29-1	13	TGCAGCGTTGAAGCCACGGGAGGAGAGACCCAGTACTTC	CSVEATGGETQYF
TRBJ2-5	-	TRBD2	TRBV15	16	TGTGCCACCAGCAGAGTTGGGCTAGCGGGTCTGGAGACCCAGTACTTC	CATSRVGLAGLETQYF
TRBJ1-5	-	-	TRBV19	14	TGTGCCAGTAGTATAGTGAGCAGGGATCAGCCCCAGCATTTT	CASSIVSRDQPQHF
TRBJ2-5	-	TRBD2	TRBV25-1	18	TGTGCCAGCAGTGACTTTAGGGCTAGCGGGGGGTCCCAAGAGACCCAGTACTTC	CASSDFRASGGSQETQYF
TRBJ2-2	-	-	TRBV5-6	13	TGTGCCAGCAGCTTCAGGCTCACCGGGGAGCTGTTTTTT	CASSFRLTGELFF
TRBJ2-5	-	TRBD1	TRBV6-6	14	TGTGCCAGCAGTACGGGACAGGGGACAGAGACCCAGTACTTC	CASSTGQGTETQYF
TRBJ1-6	-	TRBD1	TRBV6-6	15	TGTGCCAGCAGTTTAGAAGGACAGGGCCTTTCACCCCTCCACTTT	CASSLEGQGLSPLHF
TRBJ2-2	once	-	TRBV7-9	15	TGTTCCAGCATCCGGACAGACCTGAACACCGGGGAGCTGTTTTTT	CSSIRTDLNTGELFF
TRBJ1-2	-	TRBD1	TRBV27	14	TGTGCCAGCAGTTACAGGGGCTGGGGCTATGGCTACACCTTC	CASSYRGWGYGYTF
TRBJ2-5	few	TRBD2	TRBV9	15	TGTGCCAGCAGCGTAGACGGGGGGGGCGGCGAGACCCAGTACTTC	CASSVDGGGGETQYF
TRBJ1-5	few	-	TRBV28	16	TGTGCCAGCACCCAAAGGCGGCAGCGTAGCAATCAGCCCCAGCATTTT	CASTQRRQRSNQPQHF
TRBJ1-4	-	-	TRBV7-2	15	TGTGCCAGCAGCTCGAGGGGGGGGCCTAATGAAAAACTGTTTTTT	CASSSRGGPNEKLFF
TRBJ1-4	-	-	TRBV6-1	14	TGTGCCAGCAGCCCTACAGTGACTAATGAAAAACTGTTTTTT	CASSPTVTNEKLFF
TRBJ2-2	once	TRBD1	TRBV18	14	TGTGCCAGCTCACCAGGACAGGGCGGCGGGGAGCTGTTTTTT	CASSPGQGGGELFF
TRBJ2-1	few	-	TRBV5-6	14	TGTGCCAGCAGCTTCAAGCGCTCCTACAATGAGCAGTTCTTC	CASSFKRSYNEQFF
TRBJ1-2	-	TRBD1	TRBV30	13	TGTGCCTGGAGTGCAGGGGGTCGAGCTGGCTACACCTTC	CAWSAGGRAGYTF
TRBJ1-1	-	-	TRBV28	15	TGTGCCAGCACCGAGGTCGGGGGGCTGAACACTGAAGCTTTCTTT	CASTEVGGLNTEAFF
TRBJ1-1	once	-	TRBV27	14	TGTGCCAGCAGTTTACAGGGGATGTCAACTGAAGCTTTCTTT	CASSLQGMSTEAFF
TRBJ2-3	-	TRBD2	TRBV4-2	18	TGTGCCAGCAGCCAAGATCCGACTAGCGGGGGGGCCGGAGATACGCAGTATTTT	CASSQDPTSGGAGDTQYF
TRBJ1-5	-	-	TRBV5-1	14	TGCGCCAGCAGCTTACGGACTGGCGTGGAGCCCCAGCATTTT	CASSLRTGVEPQHF
TRBJ1-6	-	-	TRBV19	12	TGTGCCAGTTCTTTCCATAATTCACCCCTCCACTTT	CASSFHNSPLHF